These T cell receptor beta chains were read from a single sample in a study of shared clonotypes between healthy human individuals. The data were produced by immunoSEQ multiplex PCR, yet TCRdb's version contains in-frame clones alone and is incomplete. This table has a few hundred thousand clones, 80% to 90% appearing once. Sequencing was carried out using memory CD8+ T cells sorted from blood. Receptors originate from a man aged 18 to 29 in good health. Both conserved end residues are part of each CDR3. A D gene is named only where the DNA matches it firmly. Not every row has a clone size; where given, it reads once, few, many or a size class.

14	TRBJ2-2	NA	TRBV6-1	NA	TGTGCCAGCAGTGTCCGGGGGACCACCGGGGAGCTGTTTTTT	CASSVRGTTGELFF
13	TRBJ2-1	NA	TRBV19	NA	TGTGCCAGTAGTCCCGACACCTACAATGAGCAGTTCTTC	CASSPDTYNEQFF
14	TRBJ1-5	few	TRBV27	NA	TGTGCCAGCAGTTTACAGGGGTGGACTCAGCCCCAGCATTTT	CASSLQGWTQPQHF
16	TRBJ1-4	NA	TRBV7-9	TRBD1	TGTGCCAGCAGCCCATGGGGGACAGGGGATACCGTAAAACTGTTTTTT	CASSPWGTGDTVKLFF
15	TRBJ2-1	once	TRBV27	NA	TGTGCCAGCAGTAGACTAGTCGGTATTTACAATGAGCAGTTCTTC	CASSRLVGIYNEQFF
12	TRBJ2-7	NA	TRBV4-1	NA	TGCGCCAGCAGCCATCCTAACTACGAGCAGTACTTC	CASSHPNYEQYF
13	TRBJ2-7	NA	TRBV11-2	NA	TGTGCCAGCAGCTTAGAGCAGGCCTACGAGCAGTACTTC	CASSLEQAYEQYF
12	TRBJ1-1	NA	TRBV28	NA	TGTGCCAGCAGTTTAATAGGCACTGAAGCTTTCTTT	CASSLIGTEAFF
13	TRBJ2-7	NA	TRBV27	TRBD1	TGTGCCAGCAGTTCCACAGGGGGTAGTGGGCAGTACTTC	CASSSTGGSGQYF
23	TRBJ2-7	NA	TRBV10-2	NA	TGCGCCAGCAGCGCGGGACAGCCCTTTCTTATCACCAACCCGCCAAGGTACCCCTACGAGCAGTACTTC	CASSAGQPFLITNPPRYPYEQYF
14	TRBJ2-7	many	TRBV2	NA	TGTGCCAGCAGTGATCGGACATCCACCTACGAGCAGTACTTC	CASSDRTSTYEQYF
15	TRBJ1-3	once	TRBV9	NA	TGTGCCAGCAGCGTAGGGGAAGGCCCTGGAAACACCATATATTTT	CASSVGEGPGNTIYF
14	TRBJ2-7	NA	TRBV25-1	TRBD2	TGTGCCAGCAGTCCCGGCGGGGGAGGGGCCGAGCAGTACTTC	CASSPGGGGAEQYF
14	TRBJ1-6	few	TRBV5-4	NA	TGTGCCAGCAGCCCCGGTAGGGATAGTTCACCCCTCCACTTT	CASSPGRDSSPLHF
17	TRBJ1-1	NA	TRBV4-1	TRBD1	TGCGCCAGCAGCCAAGATATTGTGAGGGGGCGGTACACTGAAGCTTTCTTT	CASSQDIVRGRYTEAFF
13	TRBJ2-2	NA	TRBV2	NA	TGTGCCAGCGAGGGGTCGGGGACCGGGGAGCTGTTTTTT	CASEGSGTGELFF
15	TRBJ2-5	NA	TRBV21-1	NA	TGTGCCAGCAGCAACCCGACAGGGTTTCGGGAGACCCAGTACTTC	CASSNPTGFRETQYF
15	TRBJ2-7	NA	TRBV13	TRBD2	TGTGCCAGCAGCGAGACTAGCGGGGGGGCCTACGAGCAGTACTTC	CASSETSGGAYEQYF
15	TRBJ2-5	NA	TRBV5-8	TRBD1	TGTGCCAGCAGCCCGGACAGGGGGCCCCAAGAGACCCAGTACTTC	CASSPDRGPQETQYF
14	TRBJ1-1	NA	TRBV18	NA	TGTGCCAGCTCACCACCAAACTCCGACAGTGAAGCTTTCTTT	CASSPPNSDSEAFF
13	TRBJ2-3	NA	TRBV27	TRBD1	TGTGCCAGCAGCGACAGGGTTAGGGATACGCAGTATTTT	CASSDRVRDTQYF
14	TRBJ1-6	NA	TRBV12-1	NA	TGTGCCAGCAGCCTCGGACAGGGGAATTCACCCCTCCACTTT	CASSLGQGNSPLHF
11	TRBJ2-7	NA	TRBV19	NA	TGTGCCAGTAGTTGGTCCTACGAGCAGTACTTC	CASSWSYEQYF
13	TRBJ2-2	NA	TRBV7-6	NA	TGTGCCAGCAGCCTCCAGTTCACCGGGGAGCTGTTTTTT	CASSLQFTGELFF
14	TRBJ1-2	NA	TRBV18	NA	TGTGCCAGCTCACCATACAAGGGTATTGGTGGCTACACCTTC	CASSPYKGIGGYTF
13	TRBJ1-6	NA	TRBV21-1	NA	TGTGCCACCGGGGGGGGCGATAATTCACCCCTCCACTTT	CATGGGDNSPLHF
13	TRBJ2-3	NA	TRBV5-8	NA	TGTGCCAGCAGCCGACGGACCACAGATACGCAGTATTTT	CASSRRTTDTQYF
15	TRBJ2-1	NA	TRBV6-6	NA	TGTGCCAGCAGTTCGGGACTGAGCTCCTACAATGAGCAGTTCTTC	CASSSGLSSYNEQFF